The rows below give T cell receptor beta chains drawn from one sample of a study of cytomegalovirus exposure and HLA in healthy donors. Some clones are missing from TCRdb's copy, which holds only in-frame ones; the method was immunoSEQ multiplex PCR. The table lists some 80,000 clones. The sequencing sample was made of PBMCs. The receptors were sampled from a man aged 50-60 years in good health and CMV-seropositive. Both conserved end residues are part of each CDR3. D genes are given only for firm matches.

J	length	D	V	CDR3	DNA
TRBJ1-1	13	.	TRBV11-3	CASSRDRNTEAFF	TGTGCCAGCAGCCGTGACAGGAACACTGAAGCTTTCTTT
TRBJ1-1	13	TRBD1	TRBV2	CASFRGQAAEAFF	TGTGCCAGCTTCCGGGGACAGGCGGCCGAAGCTTTCTTT
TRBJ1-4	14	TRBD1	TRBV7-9	CASSPDREGVKLFF	TGTGCCAGCAGCCCGGACAGGGAAGGGGTAAAACTGTTTTTT
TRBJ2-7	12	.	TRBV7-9	CASSSRDYEQYF	TGTGCCAGCAGCTCCAGGGATTACGAGCAGTACTTC
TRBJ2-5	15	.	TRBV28	CASSLPTIRAETQYF	TGTGCCAGCAGTTTACCCACCATAAGAGCGGAGACCCAGTACTTC
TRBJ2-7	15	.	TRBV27	CASSYGGAVGDEQYF	TGTGCCAGCAGTTATGGGGGCGCCGTGGGAGACGAGCAGTACTTC
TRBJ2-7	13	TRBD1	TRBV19	CASSYRGAGEQYF	TGTGCCAGTAGCTACAGGGGGGCTGGAGAGCAGTACTTC
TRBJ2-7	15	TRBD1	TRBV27	CASSSPGTGFYEQYF	TGTGCCAGCAGTTCTCCCGGGACAGGGTTCTACGAGCAGTACTTC
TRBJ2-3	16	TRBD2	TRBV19	CASSPVGDYRTDTQYF	TGTGCCAGTAGTCCGGTAGGGGACTACCGCACAGATACGCAGTATTTT
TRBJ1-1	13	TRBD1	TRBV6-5	CASSVNRGTEAFF	TGTGCCAGCAGCGTGAACAGGGGCACTGAAGCTTTCTTT
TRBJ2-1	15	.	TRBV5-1	CASSLASETYNEQFF	TGCGCCAGCAGCTTGGCCAGCGAGACCTACAATGAGCAGTTCTTC
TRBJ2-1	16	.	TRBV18	CASSPLQVPNYNEQFF	TGTGCCAGCTCACCATTACAGGTCCCTAACTACAATGAGCAGTTCTTC
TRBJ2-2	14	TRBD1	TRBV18	CASSLDRDPGELFF	TGTGCCAGCTCCCTTGACAGGGATCCCGGGGAGCTGTTTTTT
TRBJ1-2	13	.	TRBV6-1	CASSERTVPGYTF	TGTGCCAGCAGTGAGAGGACAGTCCCTGGCTACACCTTC
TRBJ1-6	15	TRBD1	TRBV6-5	CASSWGTGGQSPLHF	TGTGCCAGCAGTTGGGGGACAGGGGGTCAGTCACCCCTCCACTTT
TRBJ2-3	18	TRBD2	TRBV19	CALSKLEGLAVSTDTQYF	TGTGCCCTTAGCAAGTTGGAGGGTCTAGCGGTTAGCACAGATACGCAGTATTTT
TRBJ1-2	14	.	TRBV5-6	CASSLVTDTYGYTF	TGTGCCAGCAGCTTGGTGACAGATACCTATGGCTACACCTTC
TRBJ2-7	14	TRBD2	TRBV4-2	CASSQPSSGIEQYF	TGTGCCAGCAGCCAACCCTCTAGCGGGATAGAGCAGTACTTC
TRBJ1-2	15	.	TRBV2	CASSEPGSRDYGYTF	TGTGCCAGCAGTGAGCCAGGGTCCCGGGACTATGGCTACACCTTC
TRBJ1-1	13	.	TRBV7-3	CASSLTRNTEAFF	TGTGCCAGCAGCTTAACGCGGAACACTGAAGCTTTCTTT
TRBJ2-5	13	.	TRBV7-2	CASSFGPDKTQYF	TGTGCCAGCAGCTTCGGACCGGACAAGACCCAGTACTTC
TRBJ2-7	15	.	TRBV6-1	CATHRGGTASYEQYF	TGTGCCACCCACCGGGGTGGGACTGCGTCCTACGAGCAGTACTTC